The 30 T cell receptor beta chains in this list originate from one sample, sequenced in a study of blood T cell repertoires in COVID-19. Assay used: immunoSEQ multiplex PCR; TCRdb lists only in-frame clones, some missing. The table has about 180,000 clones, 88% seen once. The specimen sequenced was PBMCs or T cells enriched from blood (not recorded which). Receptors originate from a woman aged 18-29 years who had recovered from COVID-19.

The rearrangement joins TRBV2 to TRBJ1-5; D unclear. The CDR3 runs to 13 residues. Germline V lookup: CDR1 SNHLY, CDR2 FYNNEI. The V end was cut by 10 bases, the J end by 3 bases, with 13 bases between. The CDR3 DNA reads TGTGCCACCCAAGCCGGGTACAATCAGCCCCAGCATTTT. Residues: CATQAGYNQPQHF. The variable domain in full, completed from reference TRBV2 and TRBJ1-5, reads EPEVTQTPSHQVTQMGQEVILRCVPISNHLYFYWYRQILGQKVEFLVSFYNNEISEKSEIFDDQFSVERPDGSNFTLKIRSTKLEDSAMYFCATQAGYNQPQHFGDGTRLSIL.

The chain is built from TRBV5-4 and TRBJ1-1; maybe TRBD1 (6 bases). V shed 4 bases and J shed 1 base, with 17 bases lying between them. Germline CDR1 SGHNT, CDR2 YYREEE (reference sequence). The CDR3 sequence is 16 residues long. CDR3 sequence (DNA): TGTGCCAGCAGCGAAGGTGGGGGGGGCAGGAACACTGAAGCTTTCTTT. It encodes CASSEGGGGRNTEAFF.

V is TRBV9 and J is TRBJ1-1, with 11 bases that match TRBD1. Germline V gene lookup returns CDR1 SGDLS and CDR2 YYNGEE. This CDR3 contains 18 residues. V gave up 0 bases and J gave up 7 bases; unmatched junction bases: 14. In DNA form, the CDR3 reads TGTGCCAGCAGCGTAGGTCTTCCCGGGGGACAGGGGGGCTATGAAGCTTTCTTT. Encoded protein: CASSVGLPGGQGGYEAFF.

The chain links TRBV18 to TRBJ1-4; a possible D gene is TRBD1 (6 bases). Germline V gene lookup returns CDR1 KGHSH and CDR2 LQKENI. This CDR3 is built from 17 residues. Trimming stripped 1 base from V and 1 base from J, with 13 bases between. The CDR3 DNA reads TGTGCCAGCTCACCACTGACAGGCGCTGAAACTAATGAAAAACTGTTTTTT. Protein sequence: CASSPLTGAETNEKLFF.

The chain carries TRBV7-2 and TRBJ1-4, with a possible D match to TRBD1 (5 bases). Germline values: CDR1 SGHTA, CDR2 FQGNSA. The CDR3 runs to 16 residues. Trimming cost V 5 bases and J 4 bases, with 17 bases left between them. Here the CDR3 DNA reads TGTGCCAGCAGCCCGAATCCAGGGTTTAGTAATGAAAAACTGTTTTTT. This sequence encodes CASSPNPGFSNEKLFF.

V usage is TRBV3-1 (or the pseudogene TRBV3-2) and J usage is TRBJ2-3; 9 bases line up with TRBD2. Germline V gene data show CDR1 as LGHDT and CDR2 as YNNKEL (reference sequence). V lost 4 bases and J lost 5; bases outside the gene matches: 7. The CDR3 covers 15 residues. The CDR3 here is CASSPRGGVLDTQYF. The CDR3 bases are TGTGCCAGCAGCCCGCGGGGGGGGGTTTTAGATACGCAGTATTTT.

In its sample, this clone was seen once. The chain combines TRBV7-2 with TRBJ1-1; TRBD1 agrees at 7 bases. V was clipped by 6 bases and J by 1 base; unmatched bases: 8. CDR3 length: 15 residues. Germline V gives CDR1 SGHTA, CDR2 FQGNSA. CDR3 sequence reads: CASSLTGAANTEAFF. CDR3 sequence (DNA): TGTGCCAGCAGTTTAACAGGGGCGGCGAACACTGAAGCTTTCTTT.

J is TRBJ1-1 and V is TRBV27; D might be TRBD1 (5 bases). Germline V CDR1 and CDR2: MNHEY, SMNVEV (reference sequence). The V gene lost 7 bases and the J gene lost 7 bases, with 13 bases spanning the gap. This CDR3 spans 12 amino acids. The CDR3 region is CASKHQGNEAFF. CDR3 nucleotides: TGTGCCAGCAAGCATCAGGGCAATGAAGCTTTCTTT.

V is TRBV28 and J is TRBJ1-3; TRBD1 matches 8 bases. The V and J ends lost 2 bases and 4 bases, in that order; junction bases with no gene match: 4. CDR1 and CDR2 from the germline V gene are MDHEN and SYDVKM. The CDR3 spans 15 residues. CDR3 protein: CASSLSGQGGNTIYF. The DNA of the CDR3 is TGTGCCAGCAGTTTAAGTGGACAGGGAGGAAACACCATATATTTT.

The chain carries TRBV19 and TRBJ1-2; weak D call: TRBD1 (5 bases). In germline, CDR1 is LNHDA, CDR2 SQIVND (reference sequence). V was clipped by 4 bases and J by 8 bases, with 11 bases between them. The CDR3 is made up of 12 amino acids. The CDR3 DNA reads as TGTGCCAGTAGTACGGGGGTTATGGGCTACACCTTC. Its protein is CASSTGVMGYTF.

The chain couples TRBV12-3 or TRBV12-4 to TRBJ1-1; D is unresolved. V was cut by 3 bases and J by 4 bases, with 9 bases left in between. This CDR3 comprises 13 residues. CDR3 DNA sequence: TGTGCCAGCAGTTTGGAGGTGACCACTGAAGCTTTCTTT. Its protein product is CASSLEVTTEAFF.

The rearrangement uses TRBV10-3 and TRBJ1-1, with TRBD1 matching over 7 bases. The CDR3 extends over 14 amino acids. Trimming took 5 bases from V and 5 from J; bases not matched to a gene: 8. Germline CDR1 and CDR2: ENHRY and SYGVKD. Here the CDR3 DNA reads TGTGCCATCAGTAAAGGACAGGCGAAAACTGAAGCTTTCTTT. This codes for CAISKGQAKTEAFF.

The chain joins TRBV5-1 to TRBJ2-2, with 10 bases fitting TRBD1. The CDR3 runs 15 residues. Germline loops: CDR1 SGHRS, CDR2 YFSETQ. With V trimmed by 2 bases and J by 8 bases, 6 bases remained unmatched. DNA for the CDR3: TGCGCCAGCAGCTTTGGACAGGGGGGAAGAGGGGAGCTGTTTTTT. Amino acid sequence: CASSFGQGGRGELFF.

This clone was found a few times. The chain is built from TRBV29-1 and TRBJ1-1; 9 positions match TRBD1. The length of the CDR3 is 13 residues. Germline values: CDR1 SQVTM, CDR2 ANQGSEA. With V trimmed by 7 bases and J by 11 bases, 14 bases remained unmatched. CDR3 residues: CSARQGGNSWAFF. CDR3 bases: TGCAGCGCCAGACAGGGGGGAAATAGTTGGGCTTTCTTT.

This clone occurred once. The CDR3 protein is CASTSIDRGTEAFF. The CDR3, as DNA: TGTGCCAGCACCTCAATCGACAGGGGAACTGAAGCTTTCTTT. The chain has TRBV3-1 (or the pseudogene TRBV3-2) and TRBJ1-1; 8 nucleotides align to TRBD1. Germline assignment: CDR1 LGHDT and CDR2 YNNKEL (reference sequence). The CDR3 is made up of 14 amino acids. V gave up 7 bases and J gave up 5 bases; unmatched junction bases: 9.

The V and J genes are TRBV4-3 and TRBJ2-1; the match to TRBD2 covers 12 bases. CDR1 and CDR2 from the germline V gene are LGHNA and YSLEER. J was trimmed by 4 bases and V by 0 bases; bases with no gene match: 4. The CDR3 has 17 amino acids. The CDR3, as DNA: TGCGCCAGCAGCCAAGATCGGCTAGCGGGGGGGTACAATGAGCAGTTCTTC. Amino acid sequence: CASSQDRLAGGYNEQFF.

The rearrangement uses TRBV28 and TRBJ1-5; no definite D call. The CDR3 contains 16 residues. V was clipped by 5 bases and J by 0 bases, with 14 bases between them. Germline loops: CDR1 MDHEN, CDR2 SYDVKM. The CDR3 DNA is TGTGCCAGCAGTCCCCCCCTAGCTTATAGCAATCAGCCCCAGCATTTT. It translates to CASSPPLAYSNQPQHF.

The chain employs TRBV5-8 and TRBJ1-2; D gene uncertain. Trimming took off 2 bases at V and 4 bases at J, with 12 bases between the two ends. Looked up from germline, CDR1 is SGHTS and CDR2 is YDEGEE. The CDR3 spans 14 residues. CDR3 amino acids: CASSFMSGSYGYTF. The CDR3 DNA is TGTGCCAGCAGCTTTATGTCGGGAAGCTATGGCTACACCTTC.

The chain links TRBV6-5 to TRBJ2-7, with 8 bases that match TRBD1. The ends lost 6 bases at V and 5 bases at J; junction bases unmatched: 12. CDR3 length: 15 amino acids. Looked up from germline, CDR1 is MNHEY and CDR2 is SVGAGI. CDR3 coding DNA: TGTGCCAGCAGGGGTTCTGGACAGGGCCCCCACGAGCAGTACTTC. Its translation: CASRGSGQGPHEQYF.

This rearrangement joins TRBV7-9 to TRBJ2-7; TRBD2 might be the D (5 bases). Per germline, CDR1 SEHNR and CDR2 FQNEAQ (reference sequence). Trimming removed 5 bases from V and 1 base from J, with 9 bases in between. The CDR3 runs 13 residues. The DNA for the CDR3 is TGTGCCAGCAGCCCTACTAGTTCCTACGAGCAGTACTTC. This translates into CASSPTSSYEQYF. Combining the CDR3 with reference TRBV7-9 and TRBJ2-7 gives the whole variable domain DTGVSQNPRHKITKRGQNVTFRCDPISEHNRLYWYRQTLGQGPEFLTYFQNEAQLEKSRLLSDRFSAERPKGSFSTLEIQRTEQGDSAMYLCASSPTSSYEQYFGPGTRLTVT.

This sequence joins TRBV11-2 and TRBJ2-5; 7 nucleotides align to TRBD1. This CDR3 is 15 amino acids long. With 1 base clipped from V and 5 bases from J, the junction kept 7 bases outside the gene matches. Germline lookup yields CDR1 SGHAT and CDR2 FQNNGV. The CDR3 protein is CASSLVGGGLETQYF. DNA of the CDR3: TGTGCCAGCAGCTTAGTAGGGGGCGGGTTGGAGACCCAGTACTTC. Looking up the rest from reference TRBV11-2 and TRBJ2-5 gives the full variable domain: EAGVAQSPRYKIIEKRQSVAFWCNPISGHATLYWYQQILGQGPKLLIQFQNNGVVDDSQLPKDRFSAERLKGVDSTLKIQPAKLEDSAVYLCASSLVGGGLETQYFGPGTRLLVL.

The chain recombines TRBV19 with TRBJ2-2, with D unclear. This CDR3 has 14 residues. Trimming took off 1 base at V and 4 bases at J, with 7 bases between the two ends. The germline V gene has CDR1 LNHDA and CDR2 SQIVND (reference sequence). The CDR3 loop reads CASSIGAATGELFF. DNA for the CDR3: TGTGCCAGTAGTATAGGGGCAGCCACCGGGGAGCTGTTTTTT.

This clone was seen a few times. The CDR3, as DNA: TGTGCCACCTCTCAGGGGTTAAGCTATGGCTACACCTTC. This encodes CATSQGLSYGYTF. The chain has TRBV18 and TRBJ1-2, with D perhaps TRBD1 (6 bases). Germline assignment: CDR1 KGHSH and CDR2 LQKENI. The CDR3 covers 13 residues. Trimming took off 10 bases at V and 4 bases at J, with 16 bases between the two ends.

This chain connects TRBV30 to TRBJ2-7, with 8 positions matching TRBD2. Trimming took 3 bases from V and 9 from J; bases not matched to a gene: 7. Germline V gene data show CDR1 as GTSNPN and CDR2 as SVGIG (reference sequence). This CDR3 region has 12 residues. CDR3 bases: TGTGCCTGGAGGGCGGGAGGAGGCGGGCAGTACTTC. As protein: CAWRAGGGGQYF.

Comments on this clone: Other DNA sequences of this sample code for an identical CDR3. The rearrangement joins TRBV18 to TRBJ1-5; 7 nucleotides line up with TRBD1. The CDR3 spans 14 residues. V dropped 6 bases and J dropped 4; count of bases not matched to a gene: 6. Germline CDR1 is KGHSH and CDR2 is LQKENI. Written as DNA, the CDR3 is TGTGCCAGCTCCCCAGGGACAGCAAATCAGCCCCAGCATTTT. Protein product: CASSPGTANQPQHF. The full variable domain, with the rest looked up from reference TRBV18 and TRBJ1-5, is NAGVMQNPRHLVRRRGQEARLRCSPMKGHSHVYWYRQLPEEGLKFMVYLQKENIIDESGMPKERFSAEFPKEGPSILRIQQVVRGDSAAYFCASSPGTANQPQHFGDGTRLSIL.

This rearrangement joins TRBV19 to TRBJ2-7; tentatively, D is TRBD1 (5 bases). The CDR3 sequence is 13 residues long. V lost 5 bases, J lost 4 bases, and 12 bases lay in between. Germline V CDR1 and CDR2: LNHDA, SQIVND (reference sequence). Here the CDR3 reads CASSSTDSYEQYF. In DNA, the CDR3 is TGTGCCAGTAGTTCAACCGACAGTTACGAGCAGTACTTC.

V usage is TRBV28 and J usage is TRBJ1-3; 8 positions agree with TRBD1. The ends lost 5 bases at V and 3 bases at J; junction bases unmatched: 3. The germline gives CDR1 MDHEN, CDR2 SYDVKM. The CDR3 extends over 14 amino acids. The DNA for the CDR3 is TGTGCCAGCAGTAGACAGGGGTATGGAAACACCATATATTTT. It encodes CASSRQGYGNTIYF.

This rearrangement joins TRBV27 to TRBJ1-1, with 8 bases that match TRBD1. The V segment lost 10 bases and the J segment 2 bases; nucleotides outside the gene matches: 6. The CDR3 is 13 amino acids. The germline CDR1 and CDR2 sequences are MNHEY and SMNVEV (reference sequence). CDR3 loop: CATQGQDNTEAFF. The CDR3, as DNA: TGTGCCACCCAGGGACAGGATAACACTGAAGCTTTCTTT.

The chain carries TRBV3-1 (or the pseudogene TRBV3-2) and TRBJ1-5; the D gene is possibly TRBD1 (5 bases). Trimming removed 0 bases at V and 3 bases at J, with 18 bases between. Germline V gene sequence: CDR1 LGHDT, CDR2 YNNKEL (reference sequence). The CDR3 is 18 residues long. This CDR3 reads CASSQDYGREKVNQPQHF. The CDR3 DNA sequence: TGTGCCAGCAGCCAAGATTATGGCAGGGAAAAGGTCAATCAGCCCCAGCATTTT.

The genes are TRBV7-6 and TRBJ2-1; D not resolved. CDR1 is SGHVS and CDR2 is FNYEAQ in the germline V gene. The CDR3 totals 14 residues. The V gene lost 4 bases and the J gene lost 8 bases, with 15 bases spanning the gap. DNA for the CDR3: TGTGCCAGCAGCTCTCCGGGTTCAAGATATGAGCAGTTCTTC. Its protein product is CASSSPGSRYEQFF.